The 7 T cell receptor beta chains presented below share a single source sample, sequenced in a study of regulatory T cells in long-lasting Graves disease. Time point specified: newly diagnosed GD, antithyroid drugs for less than 3 months. From RNA extracted from PBMCs, the TCR library was made. iRepertoire HTBI primers and Arm-PCR of CDR3 regions built TCR beta libraries. TCRdb processed the multiplex PCR reads anew with MiXCR; each CDR3 protein has one entry. Among roughly 500,000 distinct CDR3 sequences listed, around 12% were seen once. This sample was also put to use in a study of T cells in Graves' hyperthyroidism and ophthalmopathy.

Sequencing used peripheral blood mononuclear cells (PBMCs), obtained at new diagnosis, from a patient treated with antithyroid drugs. The origin of the receptors is a woman in her 30s with Graves disease.

In its sample, this clonotype was seen many times. The chain combines TRBV7-2 with TRBJ2-1; D call uncertain. The CDR3 contains 14 residues. V was trimmed by 8 bases and J by 7 bases, leaving 18 bases between them. Germline values: CDR1 SGHTA, CDR2 FQGNSA. In DNA, the CDR3 is TGTGCCAGCTCCCAAGCCTTACCTAGGAATGAGCAGTTCTTC. It specifies CASSQALPRNEQFF.

Many counts were recorded for this clonotype. The gene calls are TRBV2 and TRBJ1-2; D is perhaps TRBD1 (5 bases). Trimming shortened V by 8 bases and J by 7 bases, and 17 bases separated the two germline ends. Germline V lookup: CDR1 SNHLY, CDR2 FYNNEI. CDR3 length equals 13 residues. The CDR3 region is CASARAAGTGYTF. CDR3 DNA sequence: TGTGCCAGCGCGAGGGCCGCCGGGACTGGCTACACCTTC.

DNA for the CDR3: TGTGCCAGCAGCTTAGTGCGGGAGGCTAAGACCCAGTACTTC. Protein: CASSLVREAKTQYF. This chain links TRBV7-2 with TRBJ2-5; 8 bases agree with TRBD2. From germline, CDR1 is SGHTA and CDR2 FQGNSA. The CDR3 runs to 14 residues. V shed 1 base and J 6 bases; nucleotides not matched to a gene: 4.

This clonotype has a handful of counts. The chain has TRBV28 and TRBJ2-1, with 8 positions matching TRBD2. After removal of 0 bases from V and 7 bases from J, the junction contained 11 bases not matched to a gene. Germline CDR1 reads MDHEN; CDR2 reads SYDVKM. The CDR3 covers 17 residues. CDR3 in DNA: TGTGCCAGCAGTTTATGGTCAACAAGCGGGAGTTGGAATGAGCAGTTCTTC. Translated: CASSLWSTSGSWNEQFF.

This clonotype was seen many times. This rearrangement joins TRBV12-3 or TRBV12-4 to TRBJ2-1; possibly TRBD1 for D (7 bases). The CDR3 has 14 amino acids. V lost 3 bases and J lost 8, with 14 bases in between. CDR3 amino acids: CASSLRQGGDEQFF. CDR3 in DNA: TGTGCCAGCAGTTTGCGCCAGGGGGGCGATGAGCAGTTCTTC.

This clonotype was picked up many times. J is TRBJ2-3 and V is TRBV28, with D possibly being TRBD2 (6 bases). V was pared by 8 bases and J by 9 bases, with 9 bases between. This CDR3 region has 10 residues. Per germline, CDR1 MDHEN and CDR2 SYDVKM. The CDR3 sequence: CASWGDTQYF. Here the CDR3 DNA reads TGTGCCAGCTGGGGGGACACGCAGTATTTT. Drawing the rest from reference TRBV28 and TRBJ2-3, the complete variable domain is DVKVTQSSRYLVKRTGEKVFLECVQDMDHENMFWYRQDPGLGLRLIYFSYDVKMKEKGDIPEGYSVSREKKERFSLILESASTNQTSMYLCASWGDTQYFGPGTRLTVL.

This clonotype was found many times. V is TRBV3-1 and J is TRBJ2-3, with 8 bases fitting TRBD2. This CDR3 is built from 15 residues. CDR1 is LGHDT and CDR2 is YNNKEL in the germline V gene (reference sequence). Trimming at V came to 6 bases and at J to 6 bases, leaving 11 bases not matched to a gene. The CDR3 spells CASSHRVAGPDTQYF. The CDR3 nucleotides are TGTGCCAGCAGTCACCGAGTAGCGGGACCTGATACGCAGTATTTT.